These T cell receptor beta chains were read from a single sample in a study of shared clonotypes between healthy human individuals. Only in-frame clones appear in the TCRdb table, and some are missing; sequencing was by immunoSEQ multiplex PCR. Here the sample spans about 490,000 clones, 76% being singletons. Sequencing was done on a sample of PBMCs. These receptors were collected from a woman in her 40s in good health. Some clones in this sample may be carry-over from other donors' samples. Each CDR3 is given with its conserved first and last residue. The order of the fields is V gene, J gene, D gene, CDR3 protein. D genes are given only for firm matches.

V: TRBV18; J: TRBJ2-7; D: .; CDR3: CASSQGLGYEQYF
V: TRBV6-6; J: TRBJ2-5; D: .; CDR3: CASSPDIQETQYF
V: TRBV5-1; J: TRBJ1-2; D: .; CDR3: CASSLSGQPDNYGYTF
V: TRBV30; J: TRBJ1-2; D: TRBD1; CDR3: CAWDGRRQGVYGYTF
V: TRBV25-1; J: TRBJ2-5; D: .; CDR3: CASSESRTGYQETQYF
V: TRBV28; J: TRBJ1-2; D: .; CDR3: CASSYSDPPNHYGYTF
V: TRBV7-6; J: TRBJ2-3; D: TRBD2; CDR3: CASSSWTSGSSDTQYF
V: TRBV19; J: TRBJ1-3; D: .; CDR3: CASRGLGNTIYF
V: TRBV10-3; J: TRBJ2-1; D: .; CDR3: CATNGAPSSYNEQFF
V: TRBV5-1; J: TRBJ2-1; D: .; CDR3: CASATGGGSSTLNEQFF
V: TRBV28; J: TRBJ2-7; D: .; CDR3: CASSNRQISYEQYF
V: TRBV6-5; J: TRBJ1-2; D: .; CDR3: CASSYRRQAYGYTF
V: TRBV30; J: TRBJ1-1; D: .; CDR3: CAWKAGHRNTEAFF
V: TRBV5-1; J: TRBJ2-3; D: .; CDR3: CASSPRQYGQNTDTQYF
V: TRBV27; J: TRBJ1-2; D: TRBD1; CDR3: CASSSPSRQGEGGYTF
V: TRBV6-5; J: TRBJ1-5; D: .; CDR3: CASSLRAYQPQHF
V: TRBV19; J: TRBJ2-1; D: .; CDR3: CASSIRGQFF
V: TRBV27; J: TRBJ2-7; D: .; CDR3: CASSWSPLYEQYF
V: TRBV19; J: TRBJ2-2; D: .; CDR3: CASSIAGGSTGELFF
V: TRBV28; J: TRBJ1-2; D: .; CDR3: CASSFGTAYGYTF
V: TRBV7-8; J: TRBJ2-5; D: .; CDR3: CASSPRTDQETQYF
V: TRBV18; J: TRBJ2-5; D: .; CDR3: CASSPGEETQYF
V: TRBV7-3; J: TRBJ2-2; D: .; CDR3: CASSPREGSTGELFF
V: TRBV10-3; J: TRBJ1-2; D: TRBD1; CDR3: CAISSGTGGIGYTF
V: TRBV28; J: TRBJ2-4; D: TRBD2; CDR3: CASNTKGRQGPRSSGSNIQYF
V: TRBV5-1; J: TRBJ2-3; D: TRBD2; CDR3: CASSLGTSGSGTDTQYF
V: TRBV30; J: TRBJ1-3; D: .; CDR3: CAWSVPGGHSGNTIYF
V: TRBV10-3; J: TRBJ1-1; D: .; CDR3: CASGEMPYTEAFF
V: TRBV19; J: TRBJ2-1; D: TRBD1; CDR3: CASSQDRGRNEQFF
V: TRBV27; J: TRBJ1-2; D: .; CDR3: CASRSNYGYTF
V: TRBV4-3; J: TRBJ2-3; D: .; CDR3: CASSPSIPGHNTDTQYF
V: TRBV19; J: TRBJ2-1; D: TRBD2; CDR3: CASSMREGPNEQFF
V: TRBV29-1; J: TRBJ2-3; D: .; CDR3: CSVEREGALPYTQYF
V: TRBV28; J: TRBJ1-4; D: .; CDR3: CASSLAGATNEKLFF
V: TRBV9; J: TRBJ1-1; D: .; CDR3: CASNRETQANTEAFF
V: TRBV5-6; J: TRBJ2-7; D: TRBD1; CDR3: CASSLGTGGTYEQYF
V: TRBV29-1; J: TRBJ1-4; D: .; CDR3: CSVLDFVNEKLFF
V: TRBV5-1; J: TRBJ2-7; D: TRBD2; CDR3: CASSRPVAGSPYEQYF
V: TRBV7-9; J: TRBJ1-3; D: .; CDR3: CASSSGSGNTIYF
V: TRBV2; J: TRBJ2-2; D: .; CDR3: CAVQIGQTNTGELFF
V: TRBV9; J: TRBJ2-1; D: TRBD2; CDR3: CASSVSGDPYNEQFF
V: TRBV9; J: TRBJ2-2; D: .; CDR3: CASSGNFGGELFF
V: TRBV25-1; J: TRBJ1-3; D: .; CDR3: CASSDWFKGNTIYF
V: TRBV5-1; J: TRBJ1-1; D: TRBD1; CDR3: CASSLEGTGSPEAFF
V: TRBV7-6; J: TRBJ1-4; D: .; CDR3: CASSVDRNNEKLFF
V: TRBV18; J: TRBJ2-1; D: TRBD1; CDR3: CASSPGQGDEQFF
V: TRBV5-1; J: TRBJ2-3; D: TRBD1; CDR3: CASSNGQEQGTQYF
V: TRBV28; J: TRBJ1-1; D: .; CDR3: CASSTYTEAFF